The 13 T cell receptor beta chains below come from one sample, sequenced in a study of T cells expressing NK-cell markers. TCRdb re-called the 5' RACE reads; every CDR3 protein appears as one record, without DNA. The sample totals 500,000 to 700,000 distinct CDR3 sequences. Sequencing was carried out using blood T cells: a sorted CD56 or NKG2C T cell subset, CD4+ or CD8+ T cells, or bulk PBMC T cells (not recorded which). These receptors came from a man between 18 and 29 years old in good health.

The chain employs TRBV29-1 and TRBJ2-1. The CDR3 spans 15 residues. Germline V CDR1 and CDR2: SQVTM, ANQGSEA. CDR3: CSVELVGQILGEQFF.

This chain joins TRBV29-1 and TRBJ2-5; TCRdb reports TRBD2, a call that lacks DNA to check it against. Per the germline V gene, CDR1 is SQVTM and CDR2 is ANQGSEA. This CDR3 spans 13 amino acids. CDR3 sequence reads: CSVVRPEEGTQYF.

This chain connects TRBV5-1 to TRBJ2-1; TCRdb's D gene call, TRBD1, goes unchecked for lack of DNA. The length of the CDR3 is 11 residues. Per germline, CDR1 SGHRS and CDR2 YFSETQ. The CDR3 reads CASRGEREQFF.

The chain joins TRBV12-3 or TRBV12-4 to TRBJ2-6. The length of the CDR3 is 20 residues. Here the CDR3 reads CASSLVVMFGRSSGANVLTF.

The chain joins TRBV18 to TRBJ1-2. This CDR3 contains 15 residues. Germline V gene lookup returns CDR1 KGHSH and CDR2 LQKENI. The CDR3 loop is CASSPQAAVGYGYTF.

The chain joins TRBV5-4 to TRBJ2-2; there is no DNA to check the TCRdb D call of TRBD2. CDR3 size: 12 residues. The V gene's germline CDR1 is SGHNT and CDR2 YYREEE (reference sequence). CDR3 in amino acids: CATGEEHGELFF.

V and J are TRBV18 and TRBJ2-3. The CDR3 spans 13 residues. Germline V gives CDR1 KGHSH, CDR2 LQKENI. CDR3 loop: CATVGASTDTQYF.

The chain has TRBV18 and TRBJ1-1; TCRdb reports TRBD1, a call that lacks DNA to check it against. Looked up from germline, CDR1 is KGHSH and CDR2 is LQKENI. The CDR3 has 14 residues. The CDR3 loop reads CASSTFTGGNEAFF.

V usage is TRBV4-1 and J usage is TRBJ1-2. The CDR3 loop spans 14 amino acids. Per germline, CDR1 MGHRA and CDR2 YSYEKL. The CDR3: CASSQEKVRWGYTF.

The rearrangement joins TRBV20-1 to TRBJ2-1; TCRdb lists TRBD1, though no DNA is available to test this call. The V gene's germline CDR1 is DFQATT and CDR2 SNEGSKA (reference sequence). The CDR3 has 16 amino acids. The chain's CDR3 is CSAPGQVSSSYNEQFF.

The CDR3 reads CSARDQSGTFTDEQFF. The chain employs TRBV20-1 and TRBJ2-1; there is no DNA to check the TCRdb D call of TRBD2. Germline values: CDR1 DFQATT, CDR2 SNEGSKA (reference sequence). CDR3 length: 16 residues.

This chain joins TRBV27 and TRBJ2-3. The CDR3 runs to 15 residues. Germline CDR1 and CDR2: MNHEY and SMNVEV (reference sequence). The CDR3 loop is CASSLNSRGTDTQYF.

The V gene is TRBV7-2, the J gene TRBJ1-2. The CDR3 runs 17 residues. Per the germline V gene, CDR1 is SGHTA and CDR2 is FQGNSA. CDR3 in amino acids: CASSLGGSGESNYGYTF.